This TCR beta chain is drawn from a study of beta chain features in type 1 diabetes. General observations from the study: When VDJ junctions were examined, type 1 diabetes patients showed fewer insertions and more deletions. A moderate, significant TCRB CDR3 shortening appeared in type 1 diabetes across four CD4+ subsets.

It was via CD45RO/CCR7/CD25/CD127/CD95/CD27 that CD4+ naive, central memory, regulatory and stem cell-like memory cells were sorted. This clone was seen more than once but under ten times. What it binds is not known. The authors reverse transcribed all of the isolated RNA, so sequencing captured expressed TCRB transcripts. Produced via immunoSEQ multiplex PCR; TCRdb's table is partial and in-frame only. The data hold hundreds of thousands of clones, with around 15% observed a single time. The germline V gene has CDR1 LNHDA and CDR2 SQIVND (reference sequence). This CDR3 is 14 amino acids long. Deletions cut 3 bases from V and 1 base from J, with 10 bases between.

This chain connects TRBV19 to TRBJ2-7, with D tentatively TRBD1 (5 bases). The sequenced material came from naive CD4+ T cells from blood. This sequence was found in a young man in good health. CDR3 in amino acids: CASSIRGMSYEQYF. The CDR3 DNA reads TGTGCCAGTAGTATTAGGGGAATGTCCTACGAGCAGTACTTC.